The 20 T cell receptor beta chains reported below all come from one sample, sequenced in a study of OX40 agonist ivuxolimab in advanced cancers. Sequencing was performed with immunoSEQ multiplex PCR; in TCRdb, only in-frame clones are kept and a portion is missing. The sample shows some 70,000 clones, 70% to 90% of them seen only once. The sample consisted of CD4+ or CD8+ T cells sorted from blood, taken in a trial of the OX40 agonist ivuxolimab. The receptor set was obtained from an adult with an advanced solid tumor such as melanoma, head and neck, liver or kidney cancer.

There are a few counts of this clone. J is TRBJ1-6 and V is TRBV9; D remains unclear. Per germline, CDR1 SGDLS and CDR2 YYNGEE. V gave up 8 bases and J gave up 5 bases, with 14 bases separating them. The CDR3 is made up of 14 amino acids. In nucleotides, the CDR3 is TGTGCCAGTGGCGGGCAGGTCAATAATTCACCCCTCCACTTT. It specifies CASGGQVNNSPLHF.

This sequence joins TRBV2 and TRBJ2-3; TRBD2 aligns across 7 bases. The CDR3 covers 17 residues. The ends lost 2 bases at V and 1 base at J; junction bases unmatched: 9. The germline V gene encodes CDR1 SNHLY and CDR2 FYNNEI. CDR3 coding DNA: TGTGCCAGCAGTGAAATCTGGGCGGGGAGGGGCACAGATACGCAGTATTTT. Residues: CASSEIWAGRGTDTQYF.

CDR3 nucleotide sequence: TGTGCCAGCAGCTCCCCGACAGGGCCTAATGAAAAACTGTTTTTT. It specifies CASSSPTGPNEKLFF. The chain recombines TRBV9 with TRBJ1-4; 7 positions agree with TRBD1. V dropped 4 bases and J dropped 3; count of bases not matched to a gene: 6. The CDR3 is made up of 15 amino acids. Germline loops: CDR1 SGDLS, CDR2 YYNGEE.

The gene calls are TRBV15 and TRBJ1-2, with D hard to call. Deletions cut 0 bases from V and 2 bases from J, with 13 bases between. This CDR3 spans 16 amino acids. Germline assignment: CDR1 LNHNV and CDR2 YYDKDF (reference sequence). The chain's CDR3 is CATSRDGSFLNYGYTF. CDR3 DNA sequence: TGTGCCACCAGCAGAGATGGCAGCTTCCTCAACTATGGCTACACCTTC.

This chain links TRBV6-1 with TRBJ2-2; possibly TRBD1 for D (6 bases). Germline CDR1 reads MNHNS; CDR2 reads SASEGT. The CDR3 has 12 residues. The CDR3 sequence is CDAGDLAGELFF. The CDR3 DNA sequence: TGTGACGCAGGGGATTTGGCCGGGGAGCTGTTTTTT.

The rearrangement joins TRBV4-3 to TRBJ2-5, with D perhaps matching TRBD2 (6 bases). The CDR3 loop spans 14 amino acids. CDR1 is LGHNA, CDR2 YSLEER, per germline. V was pared by 4 bases and J by 7 bases, with 16 bases between. This CDR3 reads CASSLSTQGGTQYF. The CDR3 nucleotides read TGCGCCAGCAGCCTTTCGACCCAGGGAGGGACCCAGTACTTC.

The chain links TRBV11-3 to TRBJ1-2; D may be TRBD1 (5 bases). V shed 1 base and J shed 6 bases, with 12 bases lying between them. This CDR3 is 14 amino acids long. Germline loops: CDR1 SGHNT, CDR2 YENEEA. CDR3 coding DNA: TGTGCCAGCAGCTTAGGGTCCGGGGGAGATGGCTACACCTTC. Translation gives CASSLGSGGDGYTF.

The chain links TRBV6-1 to TRBJ1-2; tentatively, D is TRBD1 (5 bases). V lost 0 bases, J lost 2 bases, and 7 bases lay in between. CDR1 is MNHNS, CDR2 SASEGT, per germline. This CDR3 comprises 14 residues. This CDR3 is CASSEARQNYGYTF. The DNA of the CDR3 is TGTGCCAGCAGTGAAGCGCGACAGAACTATGGCTACACCTTC.

CDR3 sequence reads: CASSLPGFQNTIYF. The CDR3 bases are TGCGCCAGCAGCTTACCGGGATTTCAAAACACCATATATTTT. The gene calls are TRBV4-1 and TRBJ1-3; D call uncertain. Germline V lookup: CDR1 MGHRA, CDR2 YSYEKL. This CDR3 has 14 amino acids. The V end lost 5 bases, the J end lost 6 bases, and 14 bases lay between the germline ends.

The rearrangement uses TRBV4-1 and TRBJ1-4, with 11 nucleotides matching TRBD1. CDR3 length: 15 residues. V shed 0 bases, J shed 8 bases, and the junction held 2 bases outside the gene matches. Germline loops: CDR1 MGHRA, CDR2 YSYEKL. The CDR3 loop is CASSQDWDRGEKLFF. The CDR3 coding sequence is TGCGCCAGCAGCCAAGATTGGGACAGGGGGGAAAAACTGTTTTTT.

The chain carries TRBV18 and TRBJ2-1; D perhaps matches TRBD1 (6 bases). The ends were cut back, 2 bases at V and 4 bases at J, with 9 bases in the middle. CDR1 KGHSH and CDR2 LQKENI come from the germline V gene. The CDR3 runs 14 residues. This chain's CDR3 is CASSPAGEYNEQFF. DNA for the CDR3: TGTGCCAGCTCACCAGCAGGGGAGTACAATGAGCAGTTCTTC.

The chain employs TRBV28 and TRBJ2-7, with D perhaps matching TRBD2 (6 bases). Germline assignment: CDR1 MDHEN and CDR2 SYDVKM. The CDR3 has 13 amino acids. Between the trimmed V and J ends, which lost 6 bases and 2 bases, there was a span of 11 bases. CDR3 sequence: CASSPGGPYEQYF. CDR3 sequence (DNA): TGTGCCAGCAGCCCAGGAGGGCCCTACGAGCAGTACTTC.

The rearrangement links TRBV18 to TRBJ2-7, with D possibly matching TRBD1 (6 bases). Trimming took 3 bases from V and 1 from J, leaving 19 bases between them. The CDR3 loop spans 17 amino acids. Germline V lookup: CDR1 KGHSH, CDR2 LQKENI. The CDR3 region has the DNA TGTGCCAGCTCACCCAGGACAGTCTCTCAAAGTTCCTACGAGCAGTACTTC. Protein product: CASSPRTVSQSSYEQYF.

This chain links TRBV15 with TRBJ2-2; tentative D call: TRBD1 (5 bases). CDR1 and CDR2 from the germline V gene are LNHNV and YYDKDF (reference sequence). With 1 base removed from V and 4 bases from J, the gap between germline ends came to 10 bases. The CDR3 sequence is 15 residues long. CDR3 coding DNA: TGTGCCACCAGCAGAGGTGGACATCTCACCGGGGAGCTGTTTTTT. It encodes CATSRGGHLTGELFF. Complete variable domain (other parts from reference TRBV15 and TRBJ2-2): DAMVIQNPRYQVTQFGKPVTLSCSQTLNHNVMYWYQQKSSQAPKLLFHYYDKDFNNEADTPDNFQSRRPNTSFCFLDIRSPGLGDTAMYLCATSRGGHLTGELFFGEGSRLTVL.

This rearrangement joins TRBV19 to TRBJ1-2, with no clear D. V lost 7 bases and J 2 bases, leaving 20 bases between the germline ends. Germline V CDR1 and CDR2: LNHDA, SQIVND (reference sequence). This CDR3 has 16 amino acids. CDR3 amino acids: CASKKDGRRQNYGYTF. The CDR3, as DNA: TGTGCCAGTAAAAAAGACGGACGGAGGCAGAACTATGGCTACACCTTC. Looking up the rest from reference TRBV19 and TRBJ1-2 gives the full variable domain: DGGITQSPKYLFRKEGQNVTLSCEQNLNHDAMYWYRQDPGQGLRLIYYSQIVNDFQKGDIAEGYSVSREKKESFPLTVTSAQKNPTAFYLCASKKDGRRQNYGYTFGSGTRLTVV.

The gene calls are TRBV5-1 and TRBJ2-5; no clear D. The CDR3 sequence is 12 residues long. Germline CDR1 and CDR2: SGHRS and YFSETQ. V was shortened by 5 bases and J by 5 bases, with 10 bases between the two germline ends. The CDR3 loop reads CASRSGVETQYF. The DNA for the CDR3 is TGCGCCAGCAGATCTGGAGTTGAGACCCAGTACTTC.

This clone was counted only a few times. V and J are TRBV30 and TRBJ2-3, with 7 bases identical to TRBD1. The V segment lost 4 bases and the J segment 1 base; nucleotides outside the gene matches: 8. The length of the CDR3 is 15 residues. In germline, CDR1 is GTSNPN, CDR2 SVGIG (reference sequence). The CDR3 DNA reads TGTGCCTGGATTCCTAGACAGGGACGCACAGATACGCAGTATTTT. Amino acid sequence: CAWIPRQGRTDTQYF.

This chain joins TRBV14 and TRBJ2-7, with D maybe TRBD2 (5 bases). V lost 1 base and J lost 3, with 10 bases in between. Germline CDR1 reads SGHDN; CDR2 reads FVKESK. The CDR3 length is 14 residues. In DNA, the CDR3 is TGTGCCAGCAGCCAAGTCGCCGGGGACTACGAGCAGTACTTC. It yields the protein CASSQVAGDYEQYF. The full variable domain, completed using reference TRBV14 and TRBJ2-7, is EAGVTQFPSHSVIEKGQTVTLRCDPISGHDNLYWYRRVMGKEIKFLLHFVKESKQDESGMPNNRFLAERTGGTYSTLKVQPAELEDSGVYFCASSQVAGDYEQYFGPGTRLTVT.

This rearrangement joins TRBV29-1 to TRBJ2-1; 14 bases align to TRBD2. Trimming removed 7 bases from V and 1 base from J; junction bases left unmatched: 6. The CDR3 runs 16 residues. CDR1 SQVTM and CDR2 ANQGSEA come from the germline V gene. CDR3 loop: CSATGLAGASYNEQFF. The CDR3 DNA is TGCAGCGCCACGGGACTAGCGGGAGCATCCTACAATGAGCAGTTCTTC.

The V gene is TRBV6-5, the J gene TRBJ1-2, with 8 bases that match TRBD1. The CDR3 spans 16 residues. V lost 2 bases and J lost 0; bases outside the gene matches: 5. The V gene's germline CDR1 is MNHEY and CDR2 SVGAGI. CDR3 sequence reads: CASSYGGTGANYGYTF. CDR3 DNA: TGTGCCAGCAGTTACGGGGGGACAGGTGCTAACTATGGCTACACCTTC.